This T cell receptor (beta chain) emerged from a study of blood T cell repertoires in COVID-19. The repertoire was sequenced with immunoSEQ multiplex PCR; TCRdb's copy has only in-frame clones and lacks some. Of 110,000 or so clones in the sample, 70% to 90% were seen once. Germline assignment: CDR1 SNHLY and CDR2 FYNNEI. Trimming took 8 bases from V and 4 from J; bases not matched to a gene: 3. The CDR3 sequence is 12 residues long. The chain uses TRBV2 and TRBJ1-1; 8 bases align to TRBD1. This TCR was sampled from a man aged 35 to 55 with acute or convalescent COVID-19. Sequencing was done on a sample of peripheral blood. CDR3 DNA sequence: TGTGCCAGCGGACAGGGTTCCACTGAAGCTTTCTTT. It encodes CASGQGSTEAFF.